This T cell receptor beta chain was identified during a study of molecular identifiers for immune sequencing clone quantification. After removal of 5 bases from V and 6 bases from J, the junction contained 3 bases not matched to a gene. Germline V gene sequence: CDR1 MNHEY, CDR2 SVGAGI. The CDR3 spans 13 residues. TCRdb re-analysed the PCR reads in MiXCR, keeping a single row per CDR3 protein. This sample has around 460,000 distinct CDR3 sequences, with 25% found just once. There are a few counts of this clonotype. Antigen specificity is unknown. Study conclusions and caveats: Should identical TCR molecules share a barcode, the sizes of highly expanded clones could be underestimated.

This rearrangement joins TRBV6-5 to TRBJ1-4, with TRBD1 matching 7 bases. Sample: naive CD8+ T cells from blood, with Jurkat cell RNA spiked in. Sample subset: FACS-sorted CD8+CD4-CCR7+CD45RA+ naive T cells. This sequence was found in a human donor in good health. Some libraries in this study had Jurkat cell RNA spiked in. The CDR3 region is CASSTTGYEKLFF. DNA for the CDR3: TGTGCCAGCAGTACGACAGGGTATGAAAAACTGTTTTTT.